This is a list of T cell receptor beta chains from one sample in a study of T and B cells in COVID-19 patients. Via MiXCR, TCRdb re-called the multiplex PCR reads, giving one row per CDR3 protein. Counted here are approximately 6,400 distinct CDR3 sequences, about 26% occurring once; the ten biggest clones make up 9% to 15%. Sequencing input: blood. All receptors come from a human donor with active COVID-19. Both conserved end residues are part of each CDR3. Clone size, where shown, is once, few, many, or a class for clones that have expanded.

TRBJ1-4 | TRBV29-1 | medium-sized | CSVSRAGANEKLFF
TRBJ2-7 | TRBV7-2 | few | CASSLASGTGGEQYF
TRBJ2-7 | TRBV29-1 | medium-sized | CSVEDLQTYEQYF
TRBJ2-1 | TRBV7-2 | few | CASSLGQGEPSYNEQFF
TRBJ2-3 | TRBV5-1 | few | CASSLYSGGGGDTQYF
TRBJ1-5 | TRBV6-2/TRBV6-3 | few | CASTGGYQPQHF
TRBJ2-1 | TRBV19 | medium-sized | CASSTDRGNYNEQFF
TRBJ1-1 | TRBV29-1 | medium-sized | CSARDSLSTEAFF
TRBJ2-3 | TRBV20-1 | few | CSARAWRGGGDTQYF
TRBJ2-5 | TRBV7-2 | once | CASRSQETQYF
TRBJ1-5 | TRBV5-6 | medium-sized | CASSLWEGSNQPQHF
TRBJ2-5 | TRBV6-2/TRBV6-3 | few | CAIPGALLQETQYF
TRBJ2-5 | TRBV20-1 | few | CSAGDRGLSSQTQYF
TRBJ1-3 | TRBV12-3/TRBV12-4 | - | CASSFGAHSGNTIYF
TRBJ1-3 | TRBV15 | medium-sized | CATSRVEQVLSGNTIYF
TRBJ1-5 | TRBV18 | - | CASSPQRAGGSSNQPQHF
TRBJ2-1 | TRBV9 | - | CASSRSGTEQFF
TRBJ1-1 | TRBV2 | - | CASSEYVNLEAFF
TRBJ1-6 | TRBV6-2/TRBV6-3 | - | CASSYNSGTQGPPLHF
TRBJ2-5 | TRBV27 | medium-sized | CASSLRGPQETQYF
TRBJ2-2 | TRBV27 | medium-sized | CASRPRDRYTGELFF
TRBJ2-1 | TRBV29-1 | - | CSVGGAGALYNEQFF
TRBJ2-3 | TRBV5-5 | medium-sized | CASRGLHRGDTQYF
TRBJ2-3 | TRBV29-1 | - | CSGGPTDTQYF
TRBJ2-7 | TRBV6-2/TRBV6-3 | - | CASSYGPQGIVGEQYF
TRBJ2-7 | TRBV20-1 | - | CSASGLAGTTYEQYF